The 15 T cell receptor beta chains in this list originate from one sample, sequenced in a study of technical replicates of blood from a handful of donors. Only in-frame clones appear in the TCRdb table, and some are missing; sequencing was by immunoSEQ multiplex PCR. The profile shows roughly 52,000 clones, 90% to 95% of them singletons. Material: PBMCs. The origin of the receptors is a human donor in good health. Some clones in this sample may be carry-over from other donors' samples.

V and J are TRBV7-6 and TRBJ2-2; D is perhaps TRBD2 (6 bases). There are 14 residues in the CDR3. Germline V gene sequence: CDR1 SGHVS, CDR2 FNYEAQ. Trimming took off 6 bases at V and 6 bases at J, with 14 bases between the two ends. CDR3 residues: CASSQSGPSGELFF. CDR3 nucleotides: TGTGCCAGCAGTCAAAGCGGGCCCTCCGGGGAGCTGTTTTTT.

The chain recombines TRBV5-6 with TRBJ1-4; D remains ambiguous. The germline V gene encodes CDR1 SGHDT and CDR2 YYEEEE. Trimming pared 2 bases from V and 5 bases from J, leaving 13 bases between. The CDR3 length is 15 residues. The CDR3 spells CASSFGNSLNEKLFF. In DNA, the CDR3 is TGTGCCAGCAGCTTTGGAAATAGCCTCAATGAAAAACTGTTTTTT. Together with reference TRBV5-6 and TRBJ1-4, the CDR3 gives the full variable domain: DAGVTQSPTHLIKTRGQQVTLRCSPKSGHDTVSWYQQALGQGPQFIFQYYEEEERQRGNFPDRFSGHQFPNYSSELNVNALLLGDSALYLCASSFGNSLNEKLFFGSGTQLSVL.

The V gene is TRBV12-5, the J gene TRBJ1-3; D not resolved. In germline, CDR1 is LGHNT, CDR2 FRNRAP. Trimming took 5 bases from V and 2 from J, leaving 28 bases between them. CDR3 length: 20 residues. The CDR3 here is CASGAPGRPISGYPGNTIYF. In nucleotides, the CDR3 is TGTGCTAGTGGTGCCCCGGGAAGACCTATCTCGGGCTATCCTGGAAACACCATATATTTT.

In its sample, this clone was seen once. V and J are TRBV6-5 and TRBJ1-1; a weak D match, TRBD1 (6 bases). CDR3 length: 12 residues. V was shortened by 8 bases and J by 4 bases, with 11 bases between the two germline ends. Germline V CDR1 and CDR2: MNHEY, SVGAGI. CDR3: CASSQGFTEAFF. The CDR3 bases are TGTGCCAGCTCCCAGGGGTTCACTGAAGCTTTCTTT.

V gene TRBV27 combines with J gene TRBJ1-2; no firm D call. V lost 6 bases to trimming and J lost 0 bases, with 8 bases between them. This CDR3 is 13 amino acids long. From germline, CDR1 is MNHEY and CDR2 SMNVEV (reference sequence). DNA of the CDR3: TGTGCCAGCAGCCGAACAGCTAACTATGGCTACACCTTC. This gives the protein CASSRTANYGYTF.

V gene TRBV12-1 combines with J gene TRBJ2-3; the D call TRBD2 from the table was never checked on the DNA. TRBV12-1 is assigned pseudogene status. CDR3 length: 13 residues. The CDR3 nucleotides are TGTGCCAGCAGCTTCCTAGCGATAGATACGCAGTATTTT. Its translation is CASSFLAIDTQYF.

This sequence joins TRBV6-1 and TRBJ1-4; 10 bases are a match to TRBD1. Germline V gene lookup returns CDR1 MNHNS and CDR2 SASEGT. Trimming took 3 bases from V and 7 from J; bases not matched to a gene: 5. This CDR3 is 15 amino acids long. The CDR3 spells CASSEGQGLREKLFF. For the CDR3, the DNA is TGTGCCAGCAGTGAGGGACAGGGGCTTCGTGAAAAACTGTTTTTT.

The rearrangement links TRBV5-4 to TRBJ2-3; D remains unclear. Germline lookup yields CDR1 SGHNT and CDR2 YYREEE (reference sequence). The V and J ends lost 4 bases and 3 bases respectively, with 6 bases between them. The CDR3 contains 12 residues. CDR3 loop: CASSLRTDTQYF. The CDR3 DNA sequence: TGTGCCAGCAGCCTCCGGACAGATACGCAGTATTTT.

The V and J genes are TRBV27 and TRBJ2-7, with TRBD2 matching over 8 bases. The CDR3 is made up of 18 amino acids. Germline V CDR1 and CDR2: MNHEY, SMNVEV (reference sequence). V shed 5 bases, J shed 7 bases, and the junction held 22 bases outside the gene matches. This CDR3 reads CASSPFWTSGGLPWEQYF. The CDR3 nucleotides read TGTGCCAGCAGTCCGTTTTGGACGAGCGGGGGACTTCCTTGGGAGCAGTACTTC.

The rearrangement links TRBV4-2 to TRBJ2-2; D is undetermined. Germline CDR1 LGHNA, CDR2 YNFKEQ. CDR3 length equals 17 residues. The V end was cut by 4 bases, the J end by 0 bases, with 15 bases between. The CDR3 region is CASSPRVRGTNTGELFF. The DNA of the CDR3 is TGTGCCAGCAGCCCCCGCGTACGCGGAACGAACACCGGGGAGCTGTTTTTT.

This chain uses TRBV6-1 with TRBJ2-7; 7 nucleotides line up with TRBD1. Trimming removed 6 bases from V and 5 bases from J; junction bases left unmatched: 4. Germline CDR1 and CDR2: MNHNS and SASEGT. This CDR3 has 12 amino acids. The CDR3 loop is CASRRQGNEQYF. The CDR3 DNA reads TGTGCCAGCAGAAGACAGGGTAACGAGCAGTACTTC.

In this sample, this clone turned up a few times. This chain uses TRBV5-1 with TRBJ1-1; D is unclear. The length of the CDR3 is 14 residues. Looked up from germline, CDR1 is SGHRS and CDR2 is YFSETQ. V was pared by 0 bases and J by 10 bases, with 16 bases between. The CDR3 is CASSLGRNPGSAFF. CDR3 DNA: TGCGCCAGCAGCTTGGGCCGAAACCCAGGTTCAGCTTTCTTT.

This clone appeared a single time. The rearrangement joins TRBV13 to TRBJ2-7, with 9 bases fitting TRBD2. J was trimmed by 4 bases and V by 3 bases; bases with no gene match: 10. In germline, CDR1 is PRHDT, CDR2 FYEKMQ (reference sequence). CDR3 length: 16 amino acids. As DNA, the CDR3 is TGTGCCAGCAGCTTGGGTAAAAGCGGGAGGTCGTACGAGCAGTACTTC. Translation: CASSLGKSGRSYEQYF.

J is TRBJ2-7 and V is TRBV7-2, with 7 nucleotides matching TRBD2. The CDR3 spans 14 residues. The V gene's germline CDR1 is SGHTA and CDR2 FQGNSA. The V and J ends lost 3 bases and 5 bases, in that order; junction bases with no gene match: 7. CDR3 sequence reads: CASSFIERDHEQYF. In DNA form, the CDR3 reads TGTGCCAGCAGCTTTATTGAGCGGGACCACGAGCAGTACTTC.

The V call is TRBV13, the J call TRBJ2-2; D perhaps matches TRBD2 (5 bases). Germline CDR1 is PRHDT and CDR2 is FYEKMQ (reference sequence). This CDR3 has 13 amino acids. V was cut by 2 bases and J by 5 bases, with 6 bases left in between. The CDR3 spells CASSLRGTGELFF. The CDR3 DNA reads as TGTGCCAGCAGCTTACGGGGTACCGGGGAGCTGTTTTTT.